Below, 24 T cell receptor beta chains from the same sample are listed, as sequenced in a study of T cells expressing NK-cell markers. TCRdb re-called the 5' RACE reads; every CDR3 protein appears as one record, without DNA. This sample's table has about 460,000 distinct CDR3 sequences. Sequenced: blood T cells: a sorted CD56 or NKG2C T cell subset, CD4+ or CD8+ T cells, or bulk PBMC T cells (not recorded which). Receptor source: a woman aged 50 to 60 in good health.

V is TRBV15 and J is TRBJ2-1; TCRdb selects TRBD2, and the lack of DNA leaves this call unchecked. Germline CDR1 is LNHNV and CDR2 is YYDKDF (reference sequence). The CDR3 runs 13 residues. CDR3 sequence reads: CATGPDTYNEQFF.

This sequence joins TRBV14 and TRBJ2-1; TCRdb's assignment of TRBD2 cannot be checked, as there is no DNA. CDR1 is SGHDN, CDR2 FVKESK, per germline. The length of the CDR3 is 16 residues. CDR3 in amino acids: CASSQRLAGIYNEQFF.

V usage is TRBV19 and J usage is TRBJ2-5. Germline V gene lookup returns CDR1 LNHDA and CDR2 SQIVND (reference sequence). CDR3 length equals 13 residues. The chain's CDR3 is CASSIRGTETQYF.

The chain combines TRBV27 with TRBJ2-2; TCRdb indicates TRBD1, and absent DNA this call remains unverified. The CDR3 sequence is 18 residues long. The germline V gene has CDR1 MNHEY and CDR2 SMNVEV (reference sequence). CDR3: CASSPQQGRLANTGELFF.

V usage is TRBV20-1 and J usage is TRBJ1-1; the TCRdb call, TRBD1, lacks DNA for checking. The CDR3 is 13 amino acids. The V gene's germline CDR1 is DFQATT and CDR2 SNEGSKA (reference sequence). CDR3: CSASSRTVVEAFF.

The chain couples TRBV7-7 to TRBJ2-5; there is no DNA to check the TCRdb D call of TRBD1. CDR1 and CDR2 from the germline V gene are SSHAT and FNYEAQ (reference sequence). The CDR3 extends over 13 amino acids. Here the CDR3 reads CASSFDRWETQYF. Full variable domain (missing parts from reference TRBV7-7 and TRBJ2-5): GAGVSQSPRYKVTKRGQDVTLRCDPISSHATLYWYQQALGQGPEFLTYFNYEAQPDKSGLPSDRFSAERPEGSISTLTIQRTEQRDSAMYRCASSFDRWETQYFGPGTRLLVL.

The J gene is TRBJ1-1, the V gene TRBV5-1; TCRdb indicates TRBD1, and absent DNA this call remains unverified. There are 14 residues in the CDR3. CDR1 SGHRS and CDR2 YFSETQ come from the germline V gene. The CDR3 sequence is CASTLTGLDTEAFF. The variable domain in full, completed from reference TRBV5-1 and TRBJ1-1, reads KAGVTQTPRYLIKTRGQQVTLSCSPISGHRSVSWYQQTPGQGLQFLFEYFSETQRNKGNFPGRFSGRQFSNSRSEMNVSTLELGDSALYLCASTLTGLDTEAFFGQGTRLTVV.

The chain recombines TRBV12-3 or TRBV12-4 with TRBJ2-5; TCRdb selects TRBD1, and the lack of DNA leaves this call unchecked. The CDR3 is made up of 16 amino acids. CDR3 sequence reads: CASSLKVQGTGGTQYF.

The V call is TRBV14, the J call TRBJ1-3. The germline CDR1 and CDR2 sequences are SGHDN and FVKESK. This CDR3 contains 15 residues. CDR3 sequence: CASSQVRTSGNTIYF.

The genes are TRBV27 and TRBJ2-1; TCRdb's assignment of TRBD2 cannot be checked, as there is no DNA. The CDR3 runs to 16 residues. Germline V gene sequence: CDR1 MNHEY, CDR2 SMNVEV (reference sequence). The CDR3 spells CASRPTLAQVYNEQFF.

The chain joins TRBV5-1 to TRBJ2-1; TCRdb lists TRBD2, though no DNA is available to test this call. The germline V gene encodes CDR1 SGHRS and CDR2 YFSETQ. The CDR3 has 15 residues. CDR3 sequence reads: CASSLAAGLADEQFF. Full variable domain (outside the CDR3, taken from reference TRBV5-1 and TRBJ2-1): KAGVTQTPRYLIKTRGQQVTLSCSPISGHRSVSWYQQTPGQGLQFLFEYFSETQRNKGNFPGRFSGRQFSNSRSEMNVSTLELGDSALYLCASSLAAGLADEQFFGPGTRLTVL.

The chain combines TRBV4-1 with TRBJ1-4. This CDR3 has 15 amino acids. CDR1 is MGHRA and CDR2 is YSYEKL in the germline V gene. CDR3 region: CASSPLRSWDEKLFF.

The J gene is TRBJ1-3, the V gene TRBV19; TCRdb calls TRBD1, which cannot be checked without DNA. The CDR3 is made up of 16 amino acids. Germline lookup yields CDR1 LNHDA and CDR2 SQIVND (reference sequence). CDR3 sequence reads: CASSGGQGFSGNTIYF.

The V gene is TRBV9, the J gene TRBJ1-6. Germline V gene data show CDR1 as SGDLS and CDR2 as YYNGEE. The CDR3 has 14 amino acids. CDR3 region: CASSVSSYNSPLHF. The variable domain in full, with the rest retrieved from reference TRBV9 and TRBJ1-6, is DSGVTQTPKHLITATGQRVTLRCSPRSGDLSVYWYQQSLDQGLQFLIQYYNGEERAKGNILERFSAQQFPDLHSELNLSSLELGDSALYFCASSVSSYNSPLHFGNGTRLTVT.

The CDR3 here is CASSQDGGGWGEKLFF. The chain joins TRBV4-1 to TRBJ1-4; TCRdb calls TRBD1, which cannot be checked without DNA. Looked up from germline, CDR1 is MGHRA and CDR2 is YSYEKL. The length of the CDR3 is 16 residues.

The rearrangement links TRBV5-1 to TRBJ2-1; TCRdb's assignment of TRBD2 cannot be checked, as there is no DNA. CDR3 length equals 14 residues. Germline V gene lookup returns CDR1 SGHRS and CDR2 YFSETQ. The chain's CDR3 is CASSLRTSENEQFF.

V is TRBV11-1 and J is TRBJ1-1. Germline V gene data show CDR1 as SGHAT and CDR2 as FQDESV (reference sequence). This CDR3 has 15 amino acids. The CDR3 sequence: CASSLGVLMNTEAFF.

V is TRBV11-2 and J is TRBJ2-1; TCRdb reports TRBD2, a call that lacks DNA to check it against. The CDR3 is 15 residues long. The germline V gene encodes CDR1 SGHAT and CDR2 FQNNGV. The CDR3 sequence: CASSLSSGLYNEQFF.

The rearrangement joins TRBV3-1 to TRBJ1-3. Germline V gives CDR1 LGHDT, CDR2 YNNKEL (reference sequence). This CDR3 region has 13 residues. The CDR3 protein is CASSQDRGNTIYF.

The CDR3 here is CASIRSPDTQYF. V and J are TRBV28 and TRBJ2-3. The CDR3 loop spans 12 amino acids. The germline gives CDR1 MDHEN, CDR2 SYDVKM.

The CDR3 protein is CASSQDVVAPSTDTQYF. This rearrangement joins TRBV3-1 to TRBJ2-3; there is no DNA to check the TCRdb D call of TRBD2. CDR1 and CDR2 from the germline V gene are LGHDT and YNNKEL (reference sequence). The CDR3 extends over 17 amino acids.

The chain combines TRBV20-1 with TRBJ2-1. The germline V gene encodes CDR1 DFQATT and CDR2 SNEGSKA (reference sequence). CDR3 length: 14 amino acids. CDR3: CSASVLAGKYEQFF.

J is TRBJ1-1 and V is TRBV29-1; without DNA, the TCRdb call of TRBD1 cannot be checked. The CDR3 length is 15 residues. The germline CDR1 and CDR2 sequences are SQVTM and ANQGSEA. CDR3 region: CSVVGQRSGSTEAFF.

This chain joins TRBV12-3 or TRBV12-4 and TRBJ1-6. The CDR3 length is 14 residues. CDR3: CASFNGALGSPLHF.